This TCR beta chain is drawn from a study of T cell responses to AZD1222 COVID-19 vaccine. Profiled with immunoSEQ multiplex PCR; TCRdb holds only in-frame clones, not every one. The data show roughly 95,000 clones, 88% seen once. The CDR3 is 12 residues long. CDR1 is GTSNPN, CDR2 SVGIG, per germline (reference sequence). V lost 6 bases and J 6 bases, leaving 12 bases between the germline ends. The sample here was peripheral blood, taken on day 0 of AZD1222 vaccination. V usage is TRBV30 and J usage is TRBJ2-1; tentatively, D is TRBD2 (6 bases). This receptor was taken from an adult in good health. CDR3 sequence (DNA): TGTGCCTGCGGATGGAGGGGCAATGAGCAGTTCTTC. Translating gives CACGWRGNEQFF. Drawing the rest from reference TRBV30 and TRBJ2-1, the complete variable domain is SQTIHQWPATLVQPVGSPLSLECTVEGTSNPNLYWYRQAAGRGLQLLFYSVGIGQISSEVPQNLSASRPQDRQFILSSKKLLLSDSGFYLCACGWRGNEQFFGPGTRLTVL.